Listed below are T cell receptor beta chains from one sample, sequenced in a study of T cell responses to AZD1222 COVID-19 vaccine. TCRdb keeps only in-frame clones here, not all; method: immunoSEQ multiplex PCR. This table holds roughly 130,000 clones, 70% to 90% found once. The sample in question was peripheral blood, obtained on day 0 of AZD1222 vaccination. The receptors here all came from an adult in good health. Both conserved end residues are part of each CDR3. Each record gives: J gene, V gene, D gene, clone size, CDR3 protein, CDR3 DNA. The D gene is left open where the match is weak. A row's size may be missing; if present it is once, few, many or a size class.

J: TRBJ1-1; V: TRBV6-5; D: -; size: -; CDR3: CASSDINSQRAFF; DNA: TGTGCCAGCAGCGACATTAACTCCCAAAGAGCTTTCTTT
J: TRBJ1-3; V: TRBV10-3; D: -; size: once; CDR3: CAISAELRFRDTIYF; DNA: TGTGCCATCAGTGCCGAACTCCGATTTAGGGACACCATATATTTT
J: TRBJ1-1; V: TRBV7-6; D: TRBD1; size: -; CDR3: CASSPLAGGMNTEAFF; DNA: TGTGCCAGCAGCCCCCTAGCAGGGGGTATGAACACTGAAGCTTTCTTT
J: TRBJ2-2; V: TRBV30; D: TRBD1; size: -; CDR3: CAWQPGQGLGELFF; DNA: TGTGCCTGGCAACCGGGACAGGGGCTCGGGGAGCTGTTTTTT
J: TRBJ1-2; V: TRBV2; D: -; size: few; CDR3: CASSRGQNYGYTF; DNA: TGTGCCAGCAGCCGCGGACAGAACTATGGCTACACCTTC
J: TRBJ2-7; V: TRBV27; D: -; size: -; CDR3: CASSFGDTNYEQYF; DNA: TGTGCCAGCAGTTTTGGGGACACCAACTACGAGCAGTACTTC
J: TRBJ1-6; V: TRBV6-5; D: TRBD1; size: -; CDR3: CASSYSGQGGGSPLHF; DNA: TGTGCCAGCAGTTACTCAGGACAGGGAGGCGGGTCACCCCTCCACTTT
J: TRBJ2-7; V: TRBV11-2; D: -; size: -; CDR3: CATLGPGAYEQYF; DNA: TGTGCCACCCTGGGGCCAGGGGCCTACGAGCAGTACTTC
J: TRBJ1-4; V: TRBV28; D: TRBD1; size: -; CDR3: CASSTWTGGNEKLFF; DNA: TGTGCCAGCAGTACCTGGACAGGAGGGAATGAAAAACTGTTTTTT
J: TRBJ2-7; V: TRBV10-3; D: TRBD2; size: -; CDR3: CAISETSGLANYEQYF; DNA: TGTGCCATCAGTGAGACTTCTGGACTAGCGAACTACGAGCAGTACTTC
J: TRBJ1-1; V: TRBV11-2; D: -; size: once; CDR3: CASSTQVGTEAFF; DNA: TGTGCCAGCAGCACCCAGGTCGGGACTGAAGCTTTCTTT
J: TRBJ2-3; V: TRBV15; D: TRBD1; size: -; CDR3: CATSSFPRDRSTDTQYF; DNA: TGTGCCACCAGCAGTTTTCCCCGGGACAGGAGCACAGATACGCAGTATTTT
J: TRBJ1-5; V: TRBV9; D: -; size: once; CDR3: CASSEEGGNQPQHF; DNA: TGTGCCAGCAGCGAGGAGGGTGGCAATCAGCCCCAGCATTTT
J: TRBJ2-7; V: TRBV19; D: TRBD1; size: -; CDR3: CASSLTGTGGEQYF; DNA: TGTGCCAGTAGCCTCACCGGGACAGGGGGCGAGCAGTACTTC
J: TRBJ1-1; V: TRBV4-2; D: -; size: -; CDR3: CASSQEHITASNTEAFF; DNA: TGTGCCAGCAGCCAAGAACATATCACAGCGTCGAACACTGAAGCTTTCTTT
J: TRBJ1-4; V: TRBV28; D: -; size: -; CDR3: CASSLGTAGANEKLFF; DNA: TGTGCCAGCAGTCTTGGGACCGCCGGGGCTAATGAAAAACTGTTTTTT
J: TRBJ2-1; V: TRBV10-2; D: -; size: -; CDR3: CASSELGLNEQFF; DNA: TGCGCCAGCAGTGAGCTAGGGTTAAATGAGCAGTTCTTC
J: TRBJ2-1; V: TRBV10-1; D: -; size: -; CDR3: CASRDEQFF; DNA: TGCGCCAGCAGAGATGAGCAGTTCTTC
J: TRBJ2-7; V: TRBV18; D: -; size: -; CDR3: CASSPYSYEQYF; DNA: TGTGCCAGCTCACCATACAGCTACGAGCAGTACTTC
J: TRBJ2-3; V: TRBV7-9; D: -; size: once; CDR3: CASSLLPGASTDTQYF; DNA: TGTGCCAGCAGCTTATTACCGGGAGCGAGCACAGATACGCAGTATTTT
J: TRBJ2-7; V: TRBV18; D: TRBD2; size: few; CDR3: CASSLRGVHEQYF; DNA: TGTGCCAGCTCACTCCGGGGGGTCCACGAGCAGTACTTC
J: TRBJ1-5; V: TRBV9; D: -; size: -; CDR3: CASSETGSNQPQHF; DNA: TGTGCCAGCAGCGAGACAGGTAGCAATCAGCCCCAGCATTTT
J: TRBJ1-6; V: TRBV7-9; D: -; size: once; CDR3: CASSPGWVLNSPLHF; DNA: TGTGCCAGCAGCCCTGGGTGGGTCCTAAATTCACCCCTCCACTTT
J: TRBJ2-3; V: TRBV11-1; D: -; size: -; CDR3: CASGLRSTDTQYF; DNA: TGTGCCAGCGGGCTAAGGAGCACAGATACGCAGTATTTT
J: TRBJ1-5; V: TRBV28; D: -; size: -; CDR3: CASSTTRTVTSQPQHF; DNA: TGTGCCAGCAGCACAACTAGGACGGTTACTTCCCAGCCCCAGCATTTT
J: TRBJ2-3; V: TRBV3-1/TRBV3-2; D: -; size: -; CDR3: CASSQVGAEDTQYF; DNA: TGTGCCAGCAGCCAAGTAGGGGCGGAAGATACGCAGTATTTT
J: TRBJ1-1; V: TRBV10-3; D: -; size: -; CDR3: CAISGGLSLYTEAFF; DNA: TGTGCCATCAGTGGAGGACTTTCCCTATACACTGAAGCTTTCTTT
J: TRBJ1-1; V: TRBV18; D: -; size: -; CDR3: CASSKTQYEAFF; DNA: TGTGCCAGCTCAAAAACACAGTATGAAGCTTTCTTT
J: TRBJ1-2; V: TRBV4-1; D: -; size: few; CDR3: CASSQAKSINYGYTF; DNA: TGCGCCAGCAGCCAGGCAAAATCGATTAACTATGGCTACACCTTC
J: TRBJ2-2; V: TRBV4-1; D: TRBD2; size: -; CDR3: CASSQGLAGVVRGELFF; DNA: TGCGCCAGCAGCCAAGGGCTAGCGGGGGTCGTCCGCGGGGAGCTGTTTTTT
J: TRBJ1-1; V: TRBV29-1; D: -; size: -; CDR3: CSVEEGRNTEAFF; DNA: TGCAGCGTTGAAGAAGGGAGGAACACTGAAGCTTTCTTT
J: TRBJ1-4; V: TRBV5-1; D: TRBD1; size: -; CDR3: CASRPDRGGEKLFF; DNA: TGCGCCAGCAGACCCGACAGGGGTGGCGAAAAACTGTTTTTT